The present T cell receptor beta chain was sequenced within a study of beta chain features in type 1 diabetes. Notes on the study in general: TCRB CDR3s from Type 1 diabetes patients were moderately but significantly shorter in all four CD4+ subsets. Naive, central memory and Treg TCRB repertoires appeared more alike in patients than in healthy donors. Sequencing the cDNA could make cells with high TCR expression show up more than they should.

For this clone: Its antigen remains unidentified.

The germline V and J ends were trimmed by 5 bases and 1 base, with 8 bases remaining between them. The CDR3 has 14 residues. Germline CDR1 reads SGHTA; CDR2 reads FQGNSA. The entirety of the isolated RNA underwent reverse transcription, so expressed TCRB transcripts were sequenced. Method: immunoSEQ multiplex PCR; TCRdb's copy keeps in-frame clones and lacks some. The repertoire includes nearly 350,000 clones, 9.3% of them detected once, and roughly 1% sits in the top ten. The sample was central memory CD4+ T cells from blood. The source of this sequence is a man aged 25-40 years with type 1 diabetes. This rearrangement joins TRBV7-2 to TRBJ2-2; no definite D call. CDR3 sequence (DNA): TGTGCCAGCAGCCAAGTTAGGAACACCGGGGAGCTGTTTTTT. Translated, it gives CASSQVRNTGELFF.